This T cell receptor beta chain was retrieved from a study of blood T cell repertoires in COVID-19. In the study overall: PBMCs, B-cell-depleted T cells, or T cells were the source of the cDNA or gDNA that made up the material.

Germline V gene data show CDR1 as SGHNT and CDR2 as YYREEE (reference sequence). Trimming pared 4 bases from V and 0 bases from J, leaving 12 bases between. This CDR3 comprises 15 residues. In the study's own analysis: Researchers report that nucleated cell counts were estimated from reference gene primer amplification. The data were produced by immunoSEQ multiplex PCR, yet TCRdb's version contains in-frame clones alone and is incomplete. For V, J and clone size, that table is used; D and trimming come from the DNA. The sample holds 130,000 to 150,000 clones, roughly 84% seen once. The gene calls are TRBV5-4 and TRBJ2-3; a weak D match, TRBD2 (6 bases). The sequenced material came from peripheral blood. The TCR comes from a human donor in a cohort sampled during active COVID-19. Written as DNA, the CDR3 is TGTGCCAGCAGCGAAGAGGGGACTAGCACAGATACGCAGTATTTT. It is translated as CASSEEGTSTDTQYF. Full variable domain (rest looked up from reference TRBV5-4 and TRBJ2-3): ETGVTQSPTHLIKTRGQQVTLRCSSQSGHNTVSWYQQALGQGPQFIFQYYREEENGRGNFPPRFSGLQFPNYSSELNVNALELDDSALYLCASSEEGTSTDTQYFGPGTRLTVL.